This TCR beta chain derives from a study of blood T cells in healthy people across ages. Sample-barcoded 5' priming and a J-beta primer mix drove a second PCR of roughly 7 to 11 cycles. Per-sample output comprised a minimum of 2.5 million paired-end reads containing CDR3. MiXCR was run by TCRdb on the 5' RACE reads, yielding one entry per CDR3 protein. The data hold about 1.8 million distinct CDR3 sequences, with around half observed a single time. The CDR3 totals 14 residues. Trimming stripped 6 bases from V and 0 bases from J, with 13 bases between. From germline, CDR1 is DFQATT and CDR2 SNEGSKA (reference sequence).

The rearrangement links TRBV20-1 to TRBJ2-3, with D unresolved. The material sequenced was blood. The TCR sequence derives from a woman aged 40 to 50 in good health. The chain's CDR3 is CSALAPTSTDTQYF. The CDR3 region has the DNA TGCAGTGCCCTTGCACCCACTAGCACAGATACGCAGTATTTT.